The T cell receptor (beta chain) described here comes from a study of blood T cell repertoires in COVID-19 (dated by TCRdb to the early 2020s). Notes on the research overall: Samples covering the acute and convalescent phases of COVID-19 were provided by collaborators in the United States, Italy and Spain. The repertoires were released in a freely available public database meant as a resource for research on the immune response to SARS-CoV-2. The samples were drawn from two sources: the first 160 participants of the ongoing ImmuneRACE study, and 1,254 subjects contributed by 6 global collaborators. Subjects who had been exposed to COVID-19, were actively infected with it, or had recovered from it provided the deeply sampled blood TCRbeta repertoires that made up the dataset. HLA class I and class II types, where available, came from metadata supplied by the sample provider rather than from assay-based typing. The prospective study material was composed of cDNA or gDNA derived from T cells, B-cell-depleted T cells, or PBMCs. The sample metadata nearly always contained a de-identified subject ID, COVID-19 status, age in years and sex.

Whole blood was collected in K2EDTA tubes by collaborating institutions according to the institutions' own protocols. For TCRbeta analysis, collaborators shipped samples in one of three forms: frozen whole blood, isolated PBMCs, or DNA extracted from either of those sample types. The immunoSEQ Assay, a bias-controlled multiplex PCR, was used to amplify TCRbeta CDR3 regions from genomic DNA. The authors processed their data as follows. Within the assay, amplification of reference gene primers was used to estimate how many nucleated cells each sample contained. To quantify the absolute abundance of each unique TCRbeta CDR3 rearrangement, sequence reads were collapsed and filtered. For each sample, productive Simpson clonality was calculated as the square root of Simpson's diversity index over productive rearrangements. Not all clones reach the TCRdb copy of this immuneACCESS table, which keeps in-frame sequences only. Checked studies attribute under half of the gap to unresolved V genes and leave the rest unexplained. That table is the source of V, J and clone size, and D and trimming were worked out from the DNA. The sample table contains approximately 170,000 clones; only one count was recorded for roughly 70% of them. Together, the top ten hold 2.5% to 3.5% of the sample.

The sample holds a few counts of this clone. The antigen this receptor binds is unknown. The record has no base qualities; no much larger clone is one base away. The germline V gene gives CDR1 as KGHSH and CDR2 as LQKENI. V lost 2 bases and J lost 6 bases; the stretch between them is 13 bases long. Including the terminal cysteine and phenylalanine, the CDR3 comprises 14 residues. Only the CDR3 region is kept as DNA, spanning 42 bases read in frame from base 1. Findings and caveats that apply to the study as a whole: The amount of clinical and demographic metadata varied by source and participant and was provided uncurated.

The rearranged segments are TRBV18 and TRBJ1-1; a confident D gene designation cannot be given. The origin of this receptor is a woman at least 80 years old with acute or convalescent COVID-19. The material sequenced was peripheral blood. The CDR3 is CASSPVAKESEAFF. The nucleotide sequence reads as follows: TGTGCCAGCTCACCAGTGGCTAAGGAGTCTGAAGCTTTCTTT.